The T cell receptor (beta chain) under discussion was sequenced for a study of OX40 agonist ivuxolimab in advanced cancers. Study-level findings and limits: The expanded peripheral T cells' antigen specificity was not determined.

Clones were sequenced by immunoSEQ multiplex PCR, and TCRdb holds only the in-frame ones, with some missing. The data hold more than 45,000 clones, with 65% to 85% observed a single time. V lost 0 bases, J lost 4 bases, and 9 bases lay in between. The CDR3 spans 14 residues. CDR1 is SGHTA, CDR2 FQGNSA, per germline. As for this clone: Its specificity is not known.

The chain is built from TRBV7-2 and TRBJ2-5; D remains ambiguous. The sample in question was CD4+ or CD8+ T cells sorted from blood, obtained in a trial of the OX40 agonist ivuxolimab. The sequence came from an adult with an advanced solid tumor such as melanoma, head and neck, liver or kidney cancer. CDR3 sequence (DNA): TGTGCCAGCAGCTTAGCGAGCCTCACAGAGACCCAGTACTTC. Protein sequence: CASSLASLTETQYF.